This TCR beta chain was captured in a study of shared clonotypes between healthy human individuals. The assay was immunoSEQ multiplex PCR, and TCRdb's table has in-frame clones only and misses some. Altogether 550,000 to 600,000 clones are present, around 77% being singletons, with the ten largest covering more than 10%. Each unsorted sample relied on 70 million to 90 million PBMCs as its source of genomic DNA. The sequence was collected from a woman between 40 and 55 years old in good health. Some clones in this sample may be carry-over from other donors' samples. Input material: PBMCs.

The CDR3 nucleotides are TGTGCCAGCAGTTACTCGACGGGGGGAGGCTACACCTTC. It codes for CASSYSTGGGYTF. V gene TRBV6-6 combines with J gene TRBJ1-2, with D tentatively TRBD1 (5 bases). The germline CDR1 and CDR2 sequences are MNHNY and SVGAGI (reference sequence). Trimming removed 0 bases from V and 8 bases from J, with 10 bases in between. This CDR3 has 13 amino acids.